Below are 10 T cell receptor beta chains sequenced from a single sample in a study of shared clonotypes between healthy human individuals. TCRdb's copy holds only in-frame clones and misses some; the assay was immunoSEQ multiplex PCR. The data hold 1.6 million or so clones, with 98% observed a single time. Sequenced input: naive CD4+ T cells sorted from blood. Regarding subset: CD45RA+ positively selected. The receptors were sampled from a man younger than 40 in good health.

Points on this clone: The same CDR3 also results from other DNA sequences found in this sample. The chain has TRBV5-1 and TRBJ1-4, with 7 bases aligning to TRBD1. Germline V lookup: CDR1 SGHRS, CDR2 YFSETQ. The ends lost 2 bases at V and 8 bases at J; junction bases unmatched: 6. The CDR3 sequence is 14 residues long. CDR3 sequence: CASSLGQGGEKLFF. The CDR3 DNA sequence: TGCGCCAGCAGCTTAGGTCAGGGGGGCGAAAAACTGTTTTTT.

The chain carries TRBV5-5 and TRBJ1-1, with 9 bases identical to TRBD1. Per germline, CDR1 SGHKS and CDR2 YYEKEE (reference sequence). There are 16 residues in the CDR3. J lost 1 base, V lost 4 bases, and 8 bases had no gene match. CDR3 in DNA: TGTGCCAGCAGCAGAAGACAGGGGGTCGGGAACACTGAAGCTTTCTTT. Its translation is CASSRRQGVGNTEAFF.

This rearrangement joins TRBV11-2 to TRBJ2-1; D is possibly TRBD2 (6 bases). Germline V lookup: CDR1 SGHAT, CDR2 FQNNGV. The germline V and J ends were trimmed by 2 bases and 5 bases, with 13 bases remaining between them. This CDR3 is 15 amino acids long. The CDR3 reads CASSLSLGGHNEQFF. CDR3 bases: TGTGCCAGCAGCTTAAGTTTGGGGGGACACAATGAGCAGTTCTTC.

This chain connects TRBV10-1 to TRBJ2-3, with TRBD2 matching 7 bases. After removal of 4 bases from V and 5 bases from J, the junction contained 12 bases not matched to a gene. Germline values: CDR1 WNHNN, CDR2 SYGVQD (reference sequence). The CDR3 contains 16 residues. CDR3 DNA: TGCGCCAGCAGTGTACTAGCCATCGGGACTATAGATACGCAGTATTTT. Amino acid sequence: CASSVLAIGTIDTQYF.

This chain links TRBV5-1 with TRBJ2-2, with TRBD1 identical over 9 bases. CDR1 and CDR2 from the germline V gene are SGHRS and YFSETQ. V gave up 3 bases and J gave up 5 bases; unmatched junction bases: 5. This CDR3 spans 15 amino acids. The CDR3 nucleotides read TGCGCCAGCAGCTCGGGACAGGGAGTTACCGGGGAGCTGTTTTTT. Its protein is CASSSGQGVTGELFF.

The chain couples TRBV28 to TRBJ1-1; D gene uncertain. Trimming left V 7 bases short and J 2 bases short, with 38 bases between. Germline values: CDR1 MDHEN, CDR2 SYDVKM. This CDR3 region has 22 residues. The CDR3 DNA reads as TGTGCCAGCACCTCCGAGCGGAGGGCCCGCCGTCCCCCCAAGAAAATTAACACTGAAGCTTTCTTT. Its protein product is CASTSERRARRPPKKINTEAFF.

This chain connects TRBV19 to TRBJ2-7, with D possibly matching TRBD2 (5 bases). V was cut by 6 bases and J by 2 bases, with 11 bases left in between. CDR1 LNHDA and CDR2 SQIVND come from the germline V gene (reference sequence). The CDR3 loop spans 13 amino acids. The CDR3 here is CASSWERTYEQYF. The CDR3, as DNA: TGTGCCAGTAGCTGGGAGCGAACCTACGAGCAGTACTTC. The complete variable domain, with remaining parts taken from reference TRBV19 and TRBJ2-7, reads DGGITQSPKYLFRKEGQNVTLSCEQNLNHDAMYWYRQDPGQGLRLIYYSQIVNDFQKGDIAEGYSVSREKKESFPLTVTSAQKNPTAFYLCASSWERTYEQYFGPGTRLTVT.

The chain employs TRBV7-2 and TRBJ2-3, with 9 bases identical to TRBD1. The CDR3 runs to 15 residues. The V gene's germline CDR1 is SGHTA and CDR2 FQGNSA. The V and J ends lost 5 bases and 4 bases, in that order; junction bases with no gene match: 7. CDR3 in DNA: TGTGCCAGCAGCGAGACAGGGGGGAAGGCAGATACGCAGTATTTT. It specifies CASSETGGKADTQYF.

This chain joins TRBV27 and TRBJ2-3, with D unclear. The germline V gene has CDR1 MNHEY and CDR2 SMNVEV (reference sequence). The CDR3 is 14 amino acids. V lost 5 bases, J lost 0 bases, and 9 bases lay in between. The CDR3 nucleotides are TGTGCCAGCAGTGTGGGCTCGAGCACAGATACGCAGTATTTT. Translation gives CASSVGSSTDTQYF.

In DNA, the CDR3 is TGTGCCAGCAGTCAGGGGTTGGCCCGATACAATGAGCAGTTCTTC. It encodes CASSQGLARYNEQFF. This chain connects TRBV6-5 to TRBJ2-1; D is perhaps TRBD1 (6 bases). In germline, CDR1 is MNHEY, CDR2 SVGAGI. With 5 bases removed from V and 4 bases from J, the gap between germline ends came to 15 bases. This CDR3 contains 15 residues.